This T cell receptor (beta chain) was sequenced in a study of blood T cells in healthy people across ages. CDR1 is SGHRS and CDR2 is YFSETQ in the germline V gene. This CDR3 region has 13 residues. Trimming took off 6 bases at V and 8 bases at J, with 17 bases between the two ends. The study recruited healthy Caucasian donors from Russia who were aged about 6 to 95. No fewer than 6 micrograms of total RNA were isolated from every sample. Then a second PCR, running about 7 to 11 cycles, was carried out with a sample-barcoded 5' primer and a J-beta primer mix. Every molecule of cDNA carried a tag from a template-switch adaptor with 12 random nucleotides. From the 5' RACE reads, TCRdb called clonotypes with MiXCR, one entry per CDR3 protein. The sample holds 550,000 to 600,000 distinct CDR3 sequences; 25% to 30% are singletons and the top ten take less than 20%.

The sample comprised blood. The V and J genes are TRBV5-1 and TRBJ1-2, with D perhaps TRBD1 (5 bases). The origin of this receptor is a woman in her 70s in good health. The DNA for the CDR3 is TGCGCCAGCACCCTGGAGGGGCAAGGAGGCTACACCTTC. Its translation is CASTLEGQGGYTF.